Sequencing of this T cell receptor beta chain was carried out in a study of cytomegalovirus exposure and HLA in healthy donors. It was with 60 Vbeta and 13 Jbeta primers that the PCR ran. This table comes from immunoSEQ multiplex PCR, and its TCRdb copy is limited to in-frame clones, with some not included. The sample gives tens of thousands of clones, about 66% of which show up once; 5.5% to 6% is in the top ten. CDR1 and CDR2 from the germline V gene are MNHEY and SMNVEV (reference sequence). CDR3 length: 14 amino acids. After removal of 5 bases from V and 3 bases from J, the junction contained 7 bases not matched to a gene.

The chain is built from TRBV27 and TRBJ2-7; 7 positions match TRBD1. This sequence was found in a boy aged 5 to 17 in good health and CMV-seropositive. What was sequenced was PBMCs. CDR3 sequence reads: CASSPRQGHYEQYF. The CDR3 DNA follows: TGTGCCAGCAGTCCCCGACAGGGCCACTACGAGCAGTACTTC.